The sample holds many counts of the clone carrying this TCR beta chain. Its antigen is unknown. This record belongs to a study of identical twins. TCRdb recomputed calls from the 5' RACE reads with MiXCR, one row per CDR3 protein. The sample yields around 450,000 distinct CDR3 sequences, 11% to 15% seen once. V lost 5 bases to trimming and J lost 1 base, with 20 bases between them. CDR3 length: 17 amino acids. Germline CDR1 SEHNR, CDR2 FQNEAQ (reference sequence). Points from the study as a whole: Conclusions relied on cross-sectional statistical analysis, not following the same donors. Twin pairs' shared out-of-frame alpha sequences were enriched in low generation probability. Less excess twin sharing appeared in beta out-of-frame sequences. Partly confounded zero-insertion analyses could result from invariant MAIT and iNKT cells.

The sample also formed part of further work on yellow fever vaccine responses in identical twins.

Input material: CD4+ T cells sorted from blood. This clonotype was sampled from a woman between 18 and 29 years old in good health. This sequence joins TRBV7-9 and TRBJ2-5, with D possibly being TRBD2 (5 bases). CDR3 in amino acids: CASSRPTKADFQETQYF. The DNA for the CDR3 is TGTGCCAGCAGCCGCCCAACTAAAGCGGACTTCCAAGAGACCCAGTACTTC.